These 6 T cell receptor beta chains share one sample of origin, sequenced in a study of identical twins. Each CDR3 protein is one row after TCRdb ran MiXCR on the 5' RACE reads. The sample holds roughly 500,000 distinct CDR3 sequences, about 20% seen once. These data were likewise used in another study, on T cells expressing NK-cell markers.

Specimen: CD4+ T cells sorted from blood. The receptors were gathered from a woman under 30 in good health.

This clonotype has only a few counts. J is TRBJ2-3 and V is TRBV5-6; 8 bases align to TRBD1. The CDR3 is made up of 17 amino acids. Germline V CDR1 and CDR2: SGHDT, YYEEEE. V dropped 2 bases and J dropped 0; count of bases not matched to a gene: 8. CDR3 residues: CASSLPTGVTSTDTQYF. The CDR3 DNA reads TGTGCCAGCAGCTTACCGACAGGGGTCACTAGCACAGATACGCAGTATTTT.

This chain connects TRBV6-5 to TRBJ1-6, with TRBD1 matching 8 bases. The germline V gene encodes CDR1 MNHEY and CDR2 SVGAGI. Trimming took 2 bases from V and 9 from J; bases not matched to a gene: 6. The CDR3 is 15 amino acids. Written as DNA, the CDR3 is TGTGCCAGCAGTTACACATCCAGGGGGCCTTCACCCCTCCACTTT. The encoded protein is CASSYTSRGPSPLHF.

The chain links TRBV18 to TRBJ2-1; D unclear. The CDR3 spans 14 residues. The V end was cut by 3 bases, the J end by 4 bases, with 10 bases between. Germline V gene data show CDR1 as KGHSH and CDR2 as LQKENI. DNA for the CDR3: TGTGCCAGCTCACCGAACTCCTTGTACAATGAGCAGTTCTTC. Translated: CASSPNSLYNEQFF.

The rearrangement joins TRBV6-1 to TRBJ1-2, with 8 positions matching TRBD1. Germline V gives CDR1 MNHNS, CDR2 SASEGT. V shed 8 bases, J shed 2 bases, and the junction held 19 bases outside the gene matches. This CDR3 spans 18 amino acids. The CDR3 DNA sequence: TGTGCCAGCTCCCCCCACAGGCAGGGGGCAATCAGGAACTATGGCTACACCTTC. This gives the protein CASSPHRQGAIRNYGYTF.

The chain is built from TRBV7-6 and TRBJ2-1; the D gene could be TRBD1 or TRBD2 (5 bases each). Germline assignment: CDR1 SGHVS and CDR2 FNYEAQ. The ends were cut back, 1 base at V and 7 bases at J, with 11 bases in the middle. The CDR3 is 14 residues long. In DNA, the CDR3 is TGTGCCAGCAGCTTAGTGACGGGGCGAAATGAGCAGTTCTTC. Translation gives CASSLVTGRNEQFF.

This clonotype showed up just a few times. This sequence joins TRBV9 and TRBJ2-7; the D gene could be TRBD1 or TRBD2 (5 bases each). Germline CDR1 reads SGDLS; CDR2 reads YYNGEE. The CDR3 consists of 15 residues. Trimming took off 0 bases at V and 3 bases at J, with 13 bases between the two ends. The CDR3 spells CASSVGPGTVYEQYF. CDR3 sequence (DNA): TGTGCCAGCAGCGTAGGCCCAGGGACCGTCTACGAGCAGTACTTC.